What follows are 8 T cell receptor beta chains derived from one specimen sequenced in a study of neurological immune-mediated disorders. TCRdb reprocessed the 5' RACE reads via MiXCR and lists one record per CDR3 protein. The sample includes 55,000 to 75,000 distinct CDR3 sequences, roughly 5% of them seen just once. Material for sequencing was PBMCs. The receptors stem from a human donor with multiple sclerosis. The donor label of this sample is uncertain.

This clonotype has a handful of counts. The V gene is TRBV18, the J gene TRBJ1-1; 7 bases fit TRBD1. This CDR3 is built from 15 residues. Germline assignment: CDR1 KGHSH and CDR2 LQKENI. V was pared by 4 bases and J by 2 bases, with 7 bases of the junction left unmatched. This CDR3 is CASSRDRPFNTEAFF. The CDR3 nucleotides read TGTGCCAGCTCACGGGACAGACCTTTTAACACTGAAGCTTTCTTT.

The table lists this clonotype with many counts. The chain recombines TRBV5-6 with TRBJ2-1; TRBD2 matches at 11 bases. The CDR3 has 17 amino acids. Unmatched junction bases numbered 8, after V lost 1 base and J lost 5 bases. Germline loops: CDR1 SGHDT, CDR2 YYEEEE. This CDR3 reads CASSLIVAGGQNNEQFF. In DNA, the CDR3 is TGTGCCAGCAGCTTGATCGTAGCGGGGGGGCAAAACAATGAGCAGTTCTTC.

The rearrangement uses TRBV20-1 and TRBJ2-3; D remains unclear. The ends were cut back, 0 bases at V and 8 bases at J, with 9 bases in the middle. From germline, CDR1 is DFQATT and CDR2 SNEGSKA (reference sequence). The CDR3 loop spans 12 amino acids. CDR3 nucleotides: TGCAGTGCTAGAGATGGAACTGGTACGCAGTATTTT. Amino acids: CSARDGTGTQYF.

This clonotype was detected ten times or more. The chain couples TRBV15 to TRBJ2-7, with 7 bases that match TRBD1. CDR1 is LNHNV, CDR2 YYDKDF, per germline (reference sequence). The CDR3 totals 15 residues. V dropped 1 base and J dropped 3; count of bases not matched to a gene: 6. The CDR3 sequence is CATSRGSTGSYEQYF. CDR3 coding DNA: TGTGCCACCAGCAGAGGGTCGACAGGGAGCTACGAGCAGTACTTC.

By share, this clonotype ranks as medium-sized (0.01 to 0.1%). The chain uses TRBV12-3 or TRBV12-4 and TRBJ2-3, with D possibly matching TRBD2 (7 bases). This CDR3 region has 15 residues. V was shortened by 3 bases and J by 5 bases, with 15 bases between the two germline ends. CDR3 loop: CASSLAAGAGDTQYF. CDR3 DNA: TGTGCCAGCAGTTTGGCCGCGGGGGCGGGAGATACGCAGTATTTT.

This clonotype has only a few counts. The CDR3 bases are TGTGCCAGCAGTCCCCGGGGACAGGGATGGATGGACACTGAAGCTTTCTTT. This encodes CASSPRGQGWMDTEAFF. This rearrangement joins TRBV5-5 to TRBJ1-1; TRBD1 matches at 9 bases. Germline values: CDR1 SGHKS, CDR2 YYEKEE (reference sequence). Germline trimming cut 5 bases from V and 3 bases from J; bases unmatched to any gene: 14. This CDR3 is 17 amino acids long.

There are many counts of this clonotype. The CDR3 spells CSARILAGLQFF. CDR3 sequence (DNA): TGCAGTGCTAGGATTTTAGCGGGGCTGCAGTTCTTC. The chain has TRBV20-1 and TRBJ2-1; TRBD2 agrees at 8 bases. V shed 3 bases, J shed 12 bases, and the junction held 7 bases outside the gene matches. The CDR3 contains 12 residues. The germline V gene encodes CDR1 DFQATT and CDR2 SNEGSKA (reference sequence).

In this sample, this clonotype turned up many times. The CDR3 loop reads CASSIDRPMEQYF. The CDR3 nucleotides are TGCGCCAGCAGCATAGACAGACCTATGGAGCAGTACTTC. The rearrangement links TRBV5-1 to TRBJ2-7, with a weak D call TRBD1 (5 bases). This CDR3 is built from 13 residues. V was cut by 4 bases and J by 7 bases, with 15 bases left in between. Germline V CDR1 and CDR2: SGHRS, YFSETQ. The full variable domain, with the rest looked up from reference TRBV5-1 and TRBJ2-7, is KAGVTQTPRYLIKTRGQQVTLSCSPISGHRSVSWYQQTPGQGLQFLFEYFSETQRNKGNFPGRFSGRQFSNSRSEMNVSTLELGDSALYLCASSIDRPMEQYFGPGTRLTVT.